The 22 T cell receptor beta chains reported below all come from one sample, sequenced in a study of blood T cell repertoires in COVID-19. The data were produced by immunoSEQ multiplex PCR, yet TCRdb's version contains in-frame clones alone and is incomplete. The repertoire has approximately 470,000 clones, roughly nine tenths of them found once; the top ten carry around 0.64%. Sequencing input: PBMCs or T cells enriched from blood (not recorded which). These receptors were collected from a woman between 18 and 29 years old who had recovered from COVID-19.

V usage is TRBV7-9 and J usage is TRBJ1-2, with 12 positions matching TRBD1. The CDR3 has 18 residues. J gave up 2 bases and V 7 bases, and 14 bases lay outside the gene matches. Germline CDR1 SEHNR, CDR2 FQNEAQ (reference sequence). Here the CDR3 reads CASTSSGQGAGANYGYTF. The CDR3, as DNA: TGTGCCAGCACCTCATCGGGACAGGGGGCTGGGGCAAACTATGGCTACACCTTC.

The chain links TRBV6-5 to TRBJ2-7, with a possible D match to TRBD1 (6 bases). The V and J ends lost 6 bases and 4 bases respectively, with 10 bases between them. The length of the CDR3 is 12 residues. Germline CDR1 is MNHEY and CDR2 is SVGAGI. In DNA, the CDR3 is TGTGCCAGCAGAGACAGGTTATACGAGCAGTACTTC. Amino acids: CASRDRLYEQYF.

This clone came up once. This chain links TRBV5-1 with TRBJ1-1, with D tentatively TRBD1 (6 bases). Germline values: CDR1 SGHRS, CDR2 YFSETQ. The CDR3 is 12 amino acids. The V gene lost 4 bases and the J gene lost 10 bases, with 14 bases spanning the gap. CDR3 sequence: CASSPRGVGAFF. CDR3 nucleotides: TGCGCCAGCAGCCCCAGGGGAGTTGGAGCTTTCTTT. Full variable domain (outside the CDR3, taken from reference TRBV5-1 and TRBJ1-1): KAGVTQTPRYLIKTRGQQVTLSCSPISGHRSVSWYQQTPGQGLQFLFEYFSETQRNKGNFPGRFSGRQFSNSRSEMNVSTLELGDSALYLCASSPRGVGAFFGQGTRLTVV.

The chain is built from TRBV18 and TRBJ1-2; TRBD1 agrees at 9 bases. This CDR3 comprises 16 residues. Trimming took 4 bases from V and 1 from J; bases not matched to a gene: 7. Germline V CDR1 and CDR2: KGHSH, LQKENI. DNA for the CDR3: TGTGCCAGCTCACTTAGGACAGGGGAAGATAACTATGGCTACACCTTC. It codes for CASSLRTGEDNYGYTF.

The V gene is TRBV28, the J gene TRBJ2-7; a weak D match, TRBD1 (6 bases). Germline V gene sequence: CDR1 MDHEN, CDR2 SYDVKM. CDR3 length: 13 amino acids. V was pared by 6 bases and J by 4 bases, with 13 bases between. CDR3 in amino acids: CASRRQAGYEQYF. The CDR3, as DNA: TGTGCCAGCAGAAGACAGGCAGGTTACGAGCAGTACTTC.

The CDR3 protein is CAWSLGQSYNEQFF. For the CDR3, the DNA is TGTGCCTGGAGTTTGGGGCAGTCCTACAATGAGCAGTTCTTC. The gene calls are TRBV30 and TRBJ2-1; possibly TRBD1 for D (5 bases). The CDR3 is 14 amino acids. Per the germline V gene, CDR1 is GTSNPN and CDR2 is SVGIG (reference sequence). V lost 2 bases and J lost 1, with 9 bases in between.

With regard to this clone: The same CDR3 arises from other DNA sequences in this sample as well. The V and J genes are TRBV9 and TRBJ2-5, with 11 bases identical to TRBD2. Germline CDR1 SGDLS, CDR2 YYNGEE. This CDR3 is built from 16 residues. The trim removed 2 bases at V and 1 base at J, leaving 4 bases unmatched. CDR3 nucleotide sequence: TGTGCCAGCAGCGTCACCCTAGCGGGGGGCCAAGAGACCCAGTACTTC. Translating it yields CASSVTLAGGQETQYF.

The chain employs TRBV28 and TRBJ2-5, with D tentatively TRBD2 (7 bases). The ends were cut back, 5 bases at V and 3 bases at J, with 25 bases in the middle. This CDR3 has 18 residues. CDR1 and CDR2 from the germline V gene are MDHEN and SYDVKM. The CDR3 DNA follows: TGTGCCAGCAGTCGCCTAGGAGGGGGGGCGCTTAGAGAAGAGACCCAGTACTTC. The encoded protein is CASSRLGGGALREETQYF.

The J gene is TRBJ2-1, the V gene TRBV5-1; the match to TRBD1 covers 8 bases. The J segment lost 6 bases and the V segment lost 0 bases, leaving 14 bases of the junction unmatched. Germline V gene data show CDR1 as SGHRS and CDR2 as YFSETQ. The CDR3 is made up of 18 amino acids. CDR3 coding DNA: TGCGCCAGCAGCTTGGTAGTTCAGGGGGCCGGCATTGGCAATGAGCAGTTCTTC. Amino acid sequence: CASSLVVQGAGIGNEQFF. Filled out from reference TRBV5-1 and TRBJ2-1, the complete variable domain reads KAGVTQTPRYLIKTRGQQVTLSCSPISGHRSVSWYQQTPGQGLQFLFEYFSETQRNKGNFPGRFSGRQFSNSRSEMNVSTLELGDSALYLCASSLVVQGAGIGNEQFFGPGTRLTVL.

The V call is TRBV12-3 or TRBV12-4, the J call TRBJ1-2, with TRBD1 as a possible D gene (6 bases). The CDR3 covers 13 residues. The germline V and J ends were trimmed by 7 bases and 2 bases, with 11 bases remaining between them. As DNA, the CDR3 is TGTGCCAGCACCCCGACAGGAAACTATGGCTACACCTTC. Amino acid sequence: CASTPTGNYGYTF.

This clone appeared a single time. The J gene is TRBJ1-1, the V gene TRBV5-1; tentatively, D is TRBD1 (6 bases). Per germline, CDR1 SGHRS and CDR2 YFSETQ. The V gene lost 4 bases and the J gene lost 2 bases, with 12 bases spanning the gap. CDR3 length: 14 residues. The CDR3 loop is CASSAGTPNTEAFF. In DNA, the CDR3 is TGCGCCAGCAGCGCAGGGACACCTAACACTGAAGCTTTCTTT.

This clone was detected once. The genes are TRBV19 and TRBJ1-1; the D is unclear. The CDR3 is 13 residues long. From germline, CDR1 is LNHDA and CDR2 SQIVND (reference sequence). The ends were cut back, 4 bases at V and 1 base at J, with 7 bases in the middle. Here the CDR3 reads CASSTPGNTEAFF. Written as DNA, the CDR3 is TGTGCCAGTAGTACCCCCGGGAACACTGAAGCTTTCTTT.

As DNA, the CDR3 is TGTGCCATCCCGAGGGGAGGGAGGAACACCGGGGAGCTGTTTTTT. This gives the protein CAIPRGGRNTGELFF. This rearrangement joins TRBV10-3 to TRBJ2-2, with TRBD2 matching 7 bases. Germline V gene sequence: CDR1 ENHRY, CDR2 SYGVKD. V was clipped by 8 bases and J by 1 base; unmatched bases: 7. The CDR3 runs to 15 residues.

V usage is TRBV4-2 and J usage is TRBJ1-2, with TRBD1 matching 8 bases. Germline CDR1 reads LGHNA; CDR2 reads YNFKEQ. The length of the CDR3 is 19 residues. V was clipped by 3 bases and J by 6 bases; unmatched bases: 21. The CDR3 loop reads CASSQGWGRGLEVSNGYTF. CDR3 coding DNA: TGTGCCAGCAGCCAGGGGTGGGGCAGGGGGCTTGAGGTCTCTAATGGCTACACCTTC.

This chain links TRBV30 with TRBJ1-2; no firm D call. The ends were cut back, 6 bases at V and 0 bases at J, with 20 bases in the middle. The CDR3 has 16 amino acids. Looked up from germline, CDR1 is GTSNPN and CDR2 is SVGIG (reference sequence). The CDR3 DNA follows: TGTGCCTGCTCTCGGATCGGGTACCGCACTAACTATGGCTACACCTTC. Protein: CACSRIGYRTNYGYTF.

This clone was detected a few times. The gene calls are TRBV30 and TRBJ1-3, with unresolved D. Trimming shortened V by 1 base and J by 4 bases, and 11 bases separated the two germline ends. The CDR3 is 14 residues long. Germline assignment: CDR1 GTSNPN and CDR2 SVGIG (reference sequence). The CDR3, as DNA: TGTGCCTGGAGTGAGGGCGCGGGAGGAAACACCATATATTTT. Protein product: CAWSEGAGGNTIYF.

V is TRBV2 and J is TRBJ2-6, with 12 nucleotides matching TRBD1. The length of the CDR3 is 16 residues. From germline, CDR1 is SNHLY and CDR2 FYNNEI. J was trimmed by 2 bases and V by 6 bases; bases with no gene match: 2. The CDR3 nucleotides read TGTGCCAGCAGAAGGGACAGGGGGCCTGGGGCCAACGTCCTGACTTTC. Its translation is CASRRDRGPGANVLTF. Looking up the rest from reference TRBV2 and TRBJ2-6 gives the full variable domain: EPEVTQTPSHQVTQMGQEVILRCVPISNHLYFYWYRQILGQKVEFLVSFYNNEISEKSEIFDDQFSVERPDGSNFTLKIRSTKLEDSAMYFCASRRDRGPGANVLTFGAGSRLTVL.

The chain uses TRBV5-1 and TRBJ2-5; TRBD1 aligns across 9 bases. The CDR3 is made up of 14 amino acids. Germline loops: CDR1 SGHRS, CDR2 YFSETQ. Trimming took 2 bases from V and 5 from J; bases not matched to a gene: 4. CDR3 coding DNA: TGCGCCAGCAGCTTTACAGGGGGCAGCGAGACCCAGTACTTC. As protein: CASSFTGGSETQYF.

The chain couples TRBV28 to TRBJ1-2; TRBD1 is a possible D gene (5 bases). The CDR3 covers 13 residues. CDR1 and CDR2 from the germline V gene are MDHEN and SYDVKM. Trimming left V 7 bases short and J 1 base short, with 10 bases between. This chain's CDR3 is CASTAGINYGYTF. The CDR3 DNA reads as TGTGCCAGCACTGCAGGGATTAACTATGGCTACACCTTC.

This clone appeared a single time. V is TRBV10-1 and J is TRBJ1-1; D not resolved. The germline V and J ends were trimmed by 4 bases and 6 bases, with 9 bases remaining between them. The CDR3 length is 12 residues. Germline V gene lookup returns CDR1 WNHNN and CDR2 SYGVQD (reference sequence). The CDR3 spells CASSVVGAEAFF. Written as DNA, the CDR3 is TGCGCCAGCAGTGTGGTCGGAGCTGAAGCTTTCTTT.

V usage is TRBV5-6 and J usage is TRBJ2-5; 7 positions match TRBD2. This CDR3 region has 18 residues. The germline V gene has CDR1 SGHDT and CDR2 YYEEEE. The junction had 17 bases not matched to a gene; V was cut back by 1 base and J by 5 bases. CDR3 bases: TGTGCCAGCAGCTTGTGGTACGCGGCCACGGGGGGTGAGGAGACCCAGTACTTC. Translation: CASSLWYAATGGEETQYF.

CDR3 DNA: TGTGCCAGCAGCTTAGTGCCCGGGTCCCATACCTACTACGAGCAGTACTTC. Protein sequence: CASSLVPGSHTYYEQYF. This rearrangement joins TRBV7-2 to TRBJ2-7; D not resolved. CDR3 length equals 17 residues. V lost 1 base and J lost 3, with 19 bases in between. Per the germline V gene, CDR1 is SGHTA and CDR2 is FQGNSA.